What follows is one TCR beta chain and its context. Per the germline V gene, CDR1 is KGHSH and CDR2 is LQKENI. The CDR3 loop spans 15 amino acids. J was trimmed by 4 bases and V by 2 bases; bases with no gene match: 5. The source of the sample is a study of blood T cell repertoires in COVID-19. Across the study: The United States, Italy and Spain provided the acute and convalescent COVID-19 samples.

Per the original data handling: Amplifying reference gene primers gave estimates of nucleated cell counts. Measured with immunoSEQ multiplex PCR; TCRdb has only the in-frame clones, and not every one. The V and J calls and clone size come from that table; D and trimming were worked out from the DNA. This sample carries some 400,000 clones, almost 90% of them seen once, and the ten largest clones take about 6.8%. Sequencing input: peripheral blood. This clonotype was sampled from a man aged 18 to 30 with active or convalescent COVID-19. The chain recombines TRBV18 with TRBJ1-5; 7 bases map to TRBD1. The CDR3 DNA follows: TGTGCCAGCTCACCAGGGACAGTGCAAAATCAGCCCCAGCATTTT. Translated, it gives CASSPGTVQNQPQHF.